This T cell receptor beta chain was identified during a study of T cell responses to AZD1222 COVID-19 vaccine (dated by TCRdb to 2020 to 2022). Study-wide context: A total of just over 230 trial participants underwent TCR sequencing, of whom 200 to 220 had received two doses of AZD1222 and around 26 had received two doses of the MenACWY control vaccine. Trial participants were enrolled by age into 18-55, 56-69 and 70-plus year subgroups, with roughly 150, 30 and 60 TCR-sequenced participants respectively. The study at large found these results: Reportedly, close to half of the unique spike-specific TCRs recognized epitopes lying outside the regions that are mutated in the B.1.351 and B.1.1.7 variants. In the small 56-69-year group, the increase in depth fell short of significance, most likely because of low power. Conclusions about previously exposed vaccinees are limited, since just a handful of AZD1222 recipients were seropositive for SARS-CoV-2 at baseline. After two AZD1222 doses, spike-specific TCR breadth and depth were significantly higher than at day 0 and than in MenACWY recipients. Vaccine-associated CD4 TCRs spanned the whole spike protein, with dominant responses in regions 160-218 and 743-854. Because no day 14 peak-response samples were available, the repertoires could be characterized only after the peak T cell response. Participants were mostly white British, with more females than males. The authors suggested clonal diversity may have been underestimated.

The CDR3 regions of human TCRbeta chains were subjected to immunosequencing. The published analysis was carried out like this. TCRs in the repertoires were matched against a reference library of SARS-CoV-2-specific TCRs that had been generated with the MIRA antigen-specificity platform. Breadth was defined as the fraction of unique TCRs that were SARS-CoV-2-associated, and depth was defined as the fraction of total T cells that were SARS-CoV-2-associated. Using the MIRA data, every spike-specific TCR was mapped to the spike region that the TCR reacted to and assigned to either a CD4 or a CD8 class. Log10-transformed breadth and depth values were compared by one-way ANOVA with Sidak's multiple comparisons tests. Drawn from immuneACCESS, this table holds only the in-frame rearrangements with V and J called that TCRdb kept. Clones are partly lost; checked studies trace under half to an unresolved V gene and leave the rest unexplained. That table supplies the V and J calls and clone size; D and trimming were determined from the DNA. Counted in this sample were more than 75,000 clones; 75% to 95% of them appeared once. The ten largest account for around 5.8% of the sample.

The CDR3 runs 15 amino acids, cysteine and phenylalanine included. This entry keeps only the CDR3 DNA: 45 bases, framed from base 1. Looking up the germline V gene yields CDR1 SGHDT and CDR2 YYEEEE. Trimming leaves V shorter by 6 bases and J shorter by 4 bases, with the junction holding 12 bases beyond the gene matches. What this sample's time point label stands for: about 28 days (+/-7) after the second vaccine dose. AZD1222 recipients with second doses at about 4 weeks or about 12 weeks were pooled, because spike-specific TCR depth and breadth did not differ between schedules. Vaccinee samples were obtained from the UK trials COV001 and COV002, which included a single-blind randomized controlled phase 2/3 trial of AZD1222 (ChAdOx1 nCoV-19) in healthy adults. For TCRbeta chain sequencing, PBMC samples from trial participants were taken at day 0 and at day 28 after the second dose. This clone was observed once. Its antigen specificity is not known. Base qualities are not recorded, but no much larger clone differs from it by a single base.

This receptor was obtained from an adult who received the AZD1222 COVID-19 vaccine. The receptor chain draws on TRBV5-6 and TRBJ1-2; a stretch of 7 junction bases matches TRBD1. The specimen was peripheral blood, collected 28 days after the second AZD1222 dose. The CDR3 region has the sequence CASKSSGGPGYGYTF. The DNA reads TGTGCCAGCAAATCATCAGGGGGGCCGGGCTATGGCTACACCTTC.